At least ten counts were recorded for the clone carrying this T cell receptor beta chain. What it recognizes is unknown. These data come from a study of metastatic and nonmetastatic thyroid tumors. In the study overall: Across peripheral blood and tumor or nodule tissue samples taken from malignant and benign thyroid patients, the repertoires were compared with one another.

TCRdb reprocessed the PCR reads via MiXCR. The table lists tens of thousands of clones, around 12% of them singletons, with around 8.8% in the top ten. CDR1 is SGHTA, CDR2 FQGNSA, per germline. The CDR3 length is 14 residues. The V gene lost 1 base and the J gene lost 5 bases, with 11 bases spanning the gap. Study-wide findings and caveats: For both blood and tumor, malignant thyroid tumors reportedly showed significantly higher TCR beta diversity than benign nodules did.

Thyroid surgery had not been preceded by any treatment in any patient. Sequencing was performed on tumor tissue. This TCR was recovered from a female donor with papillary thyroid cancer or a benign thyroid nodule (not recorded which). Some clones in this sample may be carry-over from other donors' samples. J is TRBJ2-5 and V is TRBV7-2; D might be TRBD1 (5 bases). This chain's CDR3 is CASSLVAAGETQYF. The CDR3 coding sequence is TGTGCCAGCAGCTTAGTTGCAGCAGGGGAGACCCAGTACTTC.